This T cell receptor (beta chain) was documented in a study of blood T cell repertoires in COVID-19. Turning to the study itself: Material from acute and convalescent COVID-19 was sourced from the United States, Italy and Spain. From T cells, B-cell-depleted T cells, or PBMCs came the material, which was cDNA or gDNA.

From germline, CDR1 is SEHNR and CDR2 FQNEAQ (reference sequence). The CDR3 has 13 amino acids. Trimming removed 3 bases from V and 7 bases from J; junction bases left unmatched: 3. In the authors' methods: Reference gene primers were amplified, and this amplification served to estimate nucleated cell counts. Repertoires were generated with immunoSEQ multiplex PCR, while TCRdb's copy carries only in-frame clones and drops some. For V, J and clone size, that table is used; D and trimming come from the DNA. The sample has some 400,000 clones, 85% to 90% seen once. This sequence originates from a man in his late teens or twenties with active or convalescent COVID-19. V usage is TRBV7-9 and J usage is TRBJ2-7; 10 bases are shared with TRBD2. The material sequenced was peripheral blood. The CDR3 loop reads CASSFGTSVEQYF. Written as DNA, the CDR3 is TGTGCCAGCAGCTTTGGGACTAGCGTGGAGCAGTACTTC.